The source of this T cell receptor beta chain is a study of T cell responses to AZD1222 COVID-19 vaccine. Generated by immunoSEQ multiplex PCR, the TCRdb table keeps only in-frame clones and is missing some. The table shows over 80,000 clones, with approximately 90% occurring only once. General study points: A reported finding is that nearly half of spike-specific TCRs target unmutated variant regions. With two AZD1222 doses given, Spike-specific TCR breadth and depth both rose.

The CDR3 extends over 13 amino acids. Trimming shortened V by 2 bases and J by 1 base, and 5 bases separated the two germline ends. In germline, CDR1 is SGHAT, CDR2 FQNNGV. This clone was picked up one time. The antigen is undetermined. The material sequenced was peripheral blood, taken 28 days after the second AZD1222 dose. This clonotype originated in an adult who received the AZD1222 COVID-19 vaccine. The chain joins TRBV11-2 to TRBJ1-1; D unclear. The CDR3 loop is CASSLFGNTEAFF. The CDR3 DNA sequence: TGTGCCAGCAGCTTATTTGGGAACACTGAAGCTTTCTTT.